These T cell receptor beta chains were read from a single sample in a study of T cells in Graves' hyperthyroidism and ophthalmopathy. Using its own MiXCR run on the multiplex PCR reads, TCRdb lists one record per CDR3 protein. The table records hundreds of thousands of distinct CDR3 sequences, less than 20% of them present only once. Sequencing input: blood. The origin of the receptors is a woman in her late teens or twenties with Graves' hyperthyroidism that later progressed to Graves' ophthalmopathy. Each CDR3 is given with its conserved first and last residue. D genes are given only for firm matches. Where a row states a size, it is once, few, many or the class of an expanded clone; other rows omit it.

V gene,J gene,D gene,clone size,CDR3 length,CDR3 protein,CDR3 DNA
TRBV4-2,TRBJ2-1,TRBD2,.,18,CASSQRGLAGGAYNEQFF,TGTGCCAGCAGCCAGCGCGGACTAGCGGGAGGGGCCTACAATGAGCAGTTCTTC
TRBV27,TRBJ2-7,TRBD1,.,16,CASSPYTQGADYEQYF,TGTGCCAGCAGTCCATACACCCAGGGGGCCGACTACGAGCAGTACTTC
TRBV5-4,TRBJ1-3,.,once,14,CASSLAAARNTIYF,TGTGCCAGCAGCTTGGCGGCTGCTAGAAACACCATATATTTT
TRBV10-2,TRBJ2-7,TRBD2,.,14,CATLRESRGNEQYF,TGCGCCACCCTGCGGGAGTCTAGGGGTAATGAGCAGTACTTC
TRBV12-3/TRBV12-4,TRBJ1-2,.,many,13,CASSFRESYGYTF,TGTGCCAGCAGTTTTCGGGAAAGCTATGGCTACACCTTC
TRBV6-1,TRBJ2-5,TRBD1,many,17,CASSGDRDRRYQETQYF,TGTGCCAGCAGTGGAGACCGGGACAGGAGGTACCAAGAGACCCAGTACTTC
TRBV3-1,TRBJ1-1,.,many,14,CASSPDTLNTEAFF,TGTGCCAGCAGCCCGGACACCTTGAACACTGAAGCTTTCTTT
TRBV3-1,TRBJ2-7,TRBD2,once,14,CASRGTSGTHEQYF,TGTGCCAGCAGAGGGACTAGCGGGACCCACGAGCAGTACTTC
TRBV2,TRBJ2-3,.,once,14,CASSFDRSTDTQYF,TGTGCCAGCAGCTTCGACAGGAGCACAGATACGCAGTATTTT
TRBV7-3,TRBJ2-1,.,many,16,CASSLGRGPPYNEQFF,TGTGCCAGCAGCTTAGGCCGAGGGCCCCCCTACAATGAGCAGTTCTTC
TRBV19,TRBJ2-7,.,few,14,CASNRAGENYEQYF,TGTGCCAGTAACCGGGCAGGAGAGAACTACGAGCAGTACTTC
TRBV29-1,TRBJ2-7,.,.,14,CSVGVGSSEAEQYF,TGCAGCGTTGGAGTGGGTTCCAGTGAAGCCGAGCAGTACTTC
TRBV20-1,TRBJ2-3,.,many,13,CSARAGEGDTQYF,TGCAGTGCTAGGGCAGGGGAGGGAGATACGCAGTATTTT
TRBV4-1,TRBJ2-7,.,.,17,CASSQDPGETGVYEQYF,TGCGCCAGCAGCCAAGATCCTGGGGAGACAGGAGTCTACGAGCAGTACTTC
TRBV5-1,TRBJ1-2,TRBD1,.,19,CASSYYQPKGQGSNYGYTF,TGCGCCAGCAGCTACTACCAACCCAAGGGACAGGGGTCCAACTATGGCTACACCTTC
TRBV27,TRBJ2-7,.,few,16,CASSPLGGGLNYEQYF,TGTGCCAGCAGTCCTTTAGGGGGGGGCCTGAACTACGAGCAGTACTTC
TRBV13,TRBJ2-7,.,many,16,CASSSFKGAPRNEQYF,TGTGCCAGCAGCTCATTTAAAGGTGCCCCTCGGAACGAGCAGTACTTC
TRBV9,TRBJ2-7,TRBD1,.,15,CASSASTGQAYEQYF,TGTGCCAGCAGCGCATCCACGGGACAGGCCTACGAGCAGTACTTC
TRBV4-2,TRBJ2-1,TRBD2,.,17,CASSQDRLAGGYNEQFF,TGTGCCAGCAGCCAAGATCGCTTAGCGGGAGGGTACAATGAGCAGTTCTTC
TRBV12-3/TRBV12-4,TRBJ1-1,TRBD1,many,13,CASSPTGLTEAFF,TGTGCCAGCAGCCCGACAGGGCTCACTGAAGCTTTCTTT
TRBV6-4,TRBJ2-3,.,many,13,CASSASDTDTQYF,TGTGCCAGCAGTGCGTCCGACACAGATACGCAGTATTTT
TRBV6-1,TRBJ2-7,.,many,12,CASSDSSYEQYF,TGCGCCAGCAGTGATAGCTCCTACGAGCAGTACTTC
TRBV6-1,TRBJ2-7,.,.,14,CASSHSGLTYEQYF,TGTGCCAGCAGTCATTCAGGACTCACCTACGAGCAGTACTTC
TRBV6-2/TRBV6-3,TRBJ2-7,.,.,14,CASSYSNVLGEQYF,TGTGCCAGCAGTTACTCGAATGTGTTAGGGGAGCAGTACTTC
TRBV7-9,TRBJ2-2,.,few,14,CASSQTDRPGELFF,TGTGCCAGCAGCCAAACCGACCGGCCCGGGGAGCTGTTTTTT
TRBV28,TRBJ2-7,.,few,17,CASSLYRLGATPYEQYF,TGTGCCAGCAGTTTATACAGGCTAGGGGCTACCCCCTACGAGCAGTACTTC
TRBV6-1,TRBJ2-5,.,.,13,CASSSSVFETQYF,TGTGCCAGCAGTTCTAGCGTTTTCGAGACCCAGTACTTC
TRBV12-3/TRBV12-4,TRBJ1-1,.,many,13,CASSPRGNTEAFF,TGTGCCAGCAGCCCCAGGGGGAACACTGAAGCTTTCTTT
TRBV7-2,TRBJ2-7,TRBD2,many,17,CASSPLIPEREGREQYF,TGTGCCAGCAGCCCTCTAATCCCGGAGCGGGAGGGCCGGGAGCAGTACTTC
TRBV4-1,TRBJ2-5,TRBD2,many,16,CASSLTSGIPQETQYF,TGCGCCAGCAGCCTGACTAGCGGGATTCCGCAAGAGACCCAGTACTTC
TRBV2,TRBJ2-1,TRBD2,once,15,CASRETSGSYNEQFF,TGTGCCAGCAGGGAGACTAGCGGGTCCTACAATGAGCAGTTCTTC
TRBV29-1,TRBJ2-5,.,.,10,CSVLRETQYF,TGCAGCGTTCTTAGGGAGACCCAGTACTTC
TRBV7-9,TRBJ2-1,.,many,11,CASSAAGEQFF,TGTGCCAGCAGCGCAGCGGGTGAGCAGTTCTTC
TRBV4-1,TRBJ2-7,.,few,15,CASSQEKQGSYEQYF,TGCGCCAGCAGCCAAGAAAAACAGGGCTCCTACGAGCAGTACTTC
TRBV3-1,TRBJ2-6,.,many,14,CASSQDTGANVLTF,TGTGCCAGCAGCCAAGATACTGGGGCCAACGTCCTGACTTTC
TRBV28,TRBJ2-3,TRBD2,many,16,CASSLLGLAEGDTQYF,TGTGCCAGCAGTTTATTGGGACTAGCGGAGGGGGATACGCAGTATTTT
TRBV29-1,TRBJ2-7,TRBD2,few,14,CSVEARRGDYEQYF,TGCAGCGTTGAAGCCCGCCGGGGGGACTACGAGCAGTACTTC
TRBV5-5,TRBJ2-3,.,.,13,CASRKASTDTQYF,TGTGCCAGCAGGAAAGCTAGCACAGATACGCAGTATTTT
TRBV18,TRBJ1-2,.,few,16,CASSPSTNLANYGYTF,TGTGCCAGCTCACCTAGCACGAATCTAGCTAACTATGGCTACACCTTC
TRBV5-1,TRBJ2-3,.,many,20,CASSDRTGQGVLTSGDTQYF,TGCGCCAGCAGCGATAGGACGGGACAGGGTGTACTTACTAGCGGAGATACGCAGTATTTT
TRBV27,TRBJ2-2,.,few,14,CASSTQRNTGELFF,TGTGCCAGCAGCACCCAAAGGAACACCGGGGAGCTGTTTTTT
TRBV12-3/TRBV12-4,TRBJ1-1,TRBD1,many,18,CASSLLSGTGGYGTEAFF,TGTGCCAGCAGTCTATTGTCCGGGACAGGGGGCTATGGCACTGAAGCTTTCTTT
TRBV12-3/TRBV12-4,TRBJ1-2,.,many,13,CASSFEPNYGYTF,TGTGCCAGCAGTTTCGAGCCTAACTATGGCTACACCTTC
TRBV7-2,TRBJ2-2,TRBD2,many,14,CASSPGGNTGELFF,TGTGCCAGCAGCCCGGGGGGTAACACCGGGGAGCTGTTTTTT
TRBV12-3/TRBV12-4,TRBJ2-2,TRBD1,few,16,CASNFDRGDSTGELFF,TGTGCCAGCAACTTCGACAGGGGGGATAGCACCGGGGAGCTGTTTTTT
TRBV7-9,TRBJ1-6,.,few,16,CASSPGVRRGNSPLHF,TGTGCCAGCAGCCCCGGCGTGCGCAGGGGTAATTCACCCCTCCACTTT
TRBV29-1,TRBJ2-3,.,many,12,CSVVEFGDTQYF,TGCAGCGTTGTGGAGTTTGGGGATACGCAGTATTTT
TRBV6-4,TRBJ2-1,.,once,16,CASSDLVDSGSNEQFF,TGTGCCAGCAGTGACCTCGTGGATAGTGGGAGTAATGAGCAGTTCTTC
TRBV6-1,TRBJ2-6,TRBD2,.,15,CTTRAGGTSSNVLTF,TGTACCACCCGGGCGGGGGGGACTAGCAGCAACGTCCTGACTTTC
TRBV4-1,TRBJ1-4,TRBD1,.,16,CASSQPPGQGNEKLFF,TGCGCCAGCAGCCAACCTCCGGGACAGGGTAATGAAAAACTGTTTTTT
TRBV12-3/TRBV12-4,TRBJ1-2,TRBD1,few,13,CASTLGQNYGYTF,TGTGCCAGCACTCTGGGACAGAACTATGGCTACACCTTC
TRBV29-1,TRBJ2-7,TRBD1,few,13,CSAWTGDSYEQYF,TGCAGCGCCTGGACAGGGGACTCCTACGAGCAGTACTTC